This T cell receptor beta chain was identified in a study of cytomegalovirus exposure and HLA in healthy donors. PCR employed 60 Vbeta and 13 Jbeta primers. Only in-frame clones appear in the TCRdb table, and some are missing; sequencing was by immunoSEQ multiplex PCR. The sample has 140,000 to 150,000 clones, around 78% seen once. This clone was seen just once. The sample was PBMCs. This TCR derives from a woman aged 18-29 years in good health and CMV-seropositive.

This chain's CDR3 is CASRGGTGGAKNIQYF. The CDR3 DNA reads TGTGCCAGCAGGGGGGGGACAGGGGGGGCCAAAAACATTCAGTACTTC. The chain has TRBV5-6 and TRBJ2-4, with 11 positions matching TRBD1. The CDR3 spans 16 residues. CDR1 is SGHDT and CDR2 is YYEEEE in the germline V gene. V shed 5 bases and J 1 base; nucleotides not matched to a gene: 5.